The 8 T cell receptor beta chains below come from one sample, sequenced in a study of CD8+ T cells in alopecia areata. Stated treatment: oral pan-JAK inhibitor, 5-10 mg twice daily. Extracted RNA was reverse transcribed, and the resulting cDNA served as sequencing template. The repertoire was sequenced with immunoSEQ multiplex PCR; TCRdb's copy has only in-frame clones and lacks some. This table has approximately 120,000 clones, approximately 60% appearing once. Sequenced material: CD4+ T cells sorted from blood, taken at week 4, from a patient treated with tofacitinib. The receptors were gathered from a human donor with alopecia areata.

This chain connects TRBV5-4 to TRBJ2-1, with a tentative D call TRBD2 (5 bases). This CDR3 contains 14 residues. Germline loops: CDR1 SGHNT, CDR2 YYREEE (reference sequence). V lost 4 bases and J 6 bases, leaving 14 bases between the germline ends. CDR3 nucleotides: TGTGCCAGCAGCCCCCCGTTACGGGGCAATGAGCAGTTCTTC. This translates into CASSPPLRGNEQFF.

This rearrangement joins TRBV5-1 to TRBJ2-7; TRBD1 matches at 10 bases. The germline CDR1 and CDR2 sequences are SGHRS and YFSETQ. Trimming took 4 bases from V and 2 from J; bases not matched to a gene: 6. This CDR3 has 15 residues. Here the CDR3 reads CASSPGQGVPYEQYF. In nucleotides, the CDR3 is TGCGCCAGCAGCCCAGGACAGGGGGTACCCTACGAGCAGTACTTC. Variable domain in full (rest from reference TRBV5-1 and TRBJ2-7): KAGVTQTPRYLIKTRGQQVTLSCSPISGHRSVSWYQQTPGQGLQFLFEYFSETQRNKGNFPGRFSGRQFSNSRSEMNVSTLELGDSALYLCASSPGQGVPYEQYFGPGTRLTVT.

DNA of the CDR3: TGTGCCAGCAGCTTATCGGGACAGGCCAACTATGGCTACACCTTC. Amino acid sequence: CASSLSGQANYGYTF. J is TRBJ1-2 and V is TRBV7-2, with 8 bases fitting TRBD1. The V gene's germline CDR1 is SGHTA and CDR2 FQGNSA. This CDR3 contains 15 residues. The V segment lost 2 bases and the J segment 2 bases; nucleotides outside the gene matches: 4.

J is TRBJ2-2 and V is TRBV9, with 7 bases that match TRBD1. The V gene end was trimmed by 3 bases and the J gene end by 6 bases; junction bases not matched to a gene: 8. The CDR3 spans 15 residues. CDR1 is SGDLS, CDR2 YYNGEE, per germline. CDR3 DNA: TGTGCCAGCAGCGCATCTCAGGGGGTAGCCGGGGAGCTGTTTTTT. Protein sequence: CASSASQGVAGELFF.

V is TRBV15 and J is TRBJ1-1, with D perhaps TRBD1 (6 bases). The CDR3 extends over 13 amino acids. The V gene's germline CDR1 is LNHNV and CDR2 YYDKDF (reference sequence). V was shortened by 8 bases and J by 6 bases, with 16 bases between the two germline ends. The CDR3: CATSQGSFSEAFF. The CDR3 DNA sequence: TGTGCCACCTCACAGGGTAGTTTCTCTGAAGCTTTCTTT.

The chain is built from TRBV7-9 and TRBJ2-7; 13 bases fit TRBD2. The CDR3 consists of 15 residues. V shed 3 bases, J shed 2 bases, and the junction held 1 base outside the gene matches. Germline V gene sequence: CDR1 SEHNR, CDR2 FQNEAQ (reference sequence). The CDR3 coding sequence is TGTGCCAGCAGCTTGGGACTAGCGGGAACCTACGAGCAGTACTTC. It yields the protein CASSLGLAGTYEQYF. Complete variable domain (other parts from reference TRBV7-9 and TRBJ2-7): DTGVSQNPRHKITKRGQNVTFRCDPISEHNRLYWYRQTLGQGPEFLTYFQNEAQLEKSRLLSDRFSAERPKGSFSTLEIQRTEQGDSAMYLCASSLGLAGTYEQYFGPGTRLTVT.

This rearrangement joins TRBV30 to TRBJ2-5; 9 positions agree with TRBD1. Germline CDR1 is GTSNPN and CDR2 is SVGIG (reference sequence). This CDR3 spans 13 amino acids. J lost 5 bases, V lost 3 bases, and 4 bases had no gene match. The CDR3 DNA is TGTGCCTGGAGCGAACAGGGGGCCGAGACCCAGTACTTC. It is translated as CAWSEQGAETQYF.

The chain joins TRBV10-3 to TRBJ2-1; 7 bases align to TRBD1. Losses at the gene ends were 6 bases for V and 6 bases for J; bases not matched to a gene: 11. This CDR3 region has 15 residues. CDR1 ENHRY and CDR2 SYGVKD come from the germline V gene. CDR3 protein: CAIRETGKFGNEQFF. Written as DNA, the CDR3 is TGTGCCATCAGAGAGACAGGGAAATTTGGCAATGAGCAGTTCTTC.